The present entry profiles one T cell receptor (beta chain) with its context. Its antigen is unidentified. This entry comes from a study of cytomegalovirus exposure and HLA in healthy donors. Study details: It was reported in a later analysis that the 90 to 150 validation repertoires used the same platform as the 500 to 700 first-cohort repertoires. General study findings and limits: As confirmed in vitro, a few CMV-associated chains were specific for CMV antigens. Researchers counted 164 TCR beta chains as cytomegalovirus-associated.

Assay used: immunoSEQ multiplex PCR; TCRdb lists only in-frame clones, some missing. The data hold 90,000 to 150,000 clones, with 70% to 90% observed a single time. The sequence was collected from a man between 18 and 35 years old in good health and CMV-seronegative. The sequenced sample consisted of PBMCs.

CDR3 sequence reads: CASSRDGTGVYGANVLTF. The CDR3 bases are TGTGCCAGCAGTAGAGATGGGACAGGGGTGTACGGGGCCAACGTCCTGACTTTC. The genes are TRBV27 and TRBJ2-6, with TRBD1 matching over 10 bases. The germline V gene encodes CDR1 MNHEY and CDR2 SMNVEV (reference sequence). V lost 5 bases and J lost 4; bases outside the gene matches: 11. CDR3 size: 18 residues.